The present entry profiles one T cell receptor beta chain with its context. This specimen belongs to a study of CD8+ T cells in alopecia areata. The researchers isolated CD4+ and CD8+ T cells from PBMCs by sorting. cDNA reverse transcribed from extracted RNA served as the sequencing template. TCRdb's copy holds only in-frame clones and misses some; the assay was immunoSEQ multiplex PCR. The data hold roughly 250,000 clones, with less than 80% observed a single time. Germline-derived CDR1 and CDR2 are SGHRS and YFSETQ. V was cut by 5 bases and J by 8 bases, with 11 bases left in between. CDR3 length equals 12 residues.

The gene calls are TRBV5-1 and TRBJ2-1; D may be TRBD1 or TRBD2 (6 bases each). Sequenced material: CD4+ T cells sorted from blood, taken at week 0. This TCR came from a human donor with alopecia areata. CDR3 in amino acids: CASREGVHEQFF. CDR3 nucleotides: TGCGCCAGCAGGGAGGGGGTTCATGAGCAGTTCTTC.